These T cell receptor beta chains were read from a single sample in a study of tumor-infiltrating lymphocytes in primary liver carcinoma. TCRdb re-called the multiplex PCR reads with MiXCR, one entry per CDR3 protein. Of 120,000 or so distinct CDR3 sequences listed, 65% were seen once; the top ten hold around 8.5%. Sequencing used liver tumor tissue from sampling region 1. The origin of the receptors is a woman aged 55 to 70 with primary liver carcinoma and hepatitis B virus infection. The CDR3 runs from the conserved cysteine through the conserved F or W. Each record gives: D gene, J gene, V gene, clone size, CDR3 protein, CDR3 DNA. D genes are given only for firm matches. Clone sizes are given selectively: once, few, many, or a class where the clone is expanded.

D: TRBD2
J: TRBJ2-6
V: TRBV19
size: -
CDR3: CASSHSGRAAGANVLTF
DNA: TGCGCCAGTAGTCATAGCGGGAGGGCCGCTGGGGCCAACGTCCTGACTTTC

D: TRBD2
J: TRBJ2-3
V: TRBV28
size: -
CDR3: CASSLLGGSGETQYF
DNA: TGTGCCAGCAGTTTATTGGGGGGGAGCGGAGAGACCCAGTACTTT

D: -
J: TRBJ1-6
V: TRBV11-2
size: -
CDR3: CASIIDPGANSPLQF
DNA: TGTGCCAGCATCATAGACCCGGGGGCCAATTCACCCCTCCAATTT

D: TRBD2
J: TRBJ2-3
V: TRBV11-2
size: many
CDR3: CASSLEGAGGITDTQYF
DNA: TGTGCCAGCAGCTTAGAGGGAGCGGGAGGGATCACAGATACGCAGTATTTT

D: TRBD1
J: TRBJ2-7
V: TRBV11-2
size: -
CDR3: CASSRGTGESYVRYF
DNA: TGTGCCAGCAGCCGAGGGACAGGGGAGTCCTACGTGCGGTACTTC

D: -
J: TRBJ2-7
V: TRBV6-2/TRBV6-3
size: -
CDR3: CASSDSLSQSYEQYF
DNA: TGTGCCAGCAGTGACTCTTTATCGCAATCGTACGAGCAGTACTTC

D: -
J: TRBJ1-2
V: TRBV11-2
size: -
CDR3: CASSPVHNYGYTF
DNA: TGTGCCAGCAGCCCGGTCCATAACTATGGCTACACCTTC

D: -
J: TRBJ2-7
V: TRBV29-1
size: few
CDR3: CSVGNPGTGEQYF
DNA: TGCAGTGTCGGCAACCCCGGAACAGGGGAGCAGTACTTC

D: TRBD2
J: TRBJ2-1
V: TRBV11-2
size: -
CDR3: CTSSRRLAGWPGDEQFF
DNA: TGTACCAGCAGCAGGAGACTAGCAGGATGGCCGGGGGATGAGCAGTTCTTC

D: -
J: TRBJ2-1
V: TRBV12-3/TRBV12-4
size: -
CDR3: CTSNSPSAWEQFF
DNA: TGTACCAGCAATTCCCCATCAGCGTGGGAGCAGTTCTTC

D: -
J: TRBJ1-4
V: TRBV7-9
size: -
CDR3: CASGSTPPAWGGEKLFF
DNA: TGTGCCAGCGGTTCAACCCCTCCCGCGTGGGGGGGTGAAAAACTGTTTTTT

D: -
J: TRBJ1-5
V: TRBV28
size: few
CDR3: CASSLLGGRQPQHF
DNA: TGTGCCAGCAGTTTATTGGGGGGCAGGCAGCCCCAGCATTTT

D: -
J: TRBJ2-1
V: TRBV11-1
size: large
CDR3: CASSFGTDNEQFF
DNA: TGTGCCAGCAGCTTCGGCACGGATAATGAGCAGTTCTTC

D: -
J: TRBJ1-2
V: TRBV30
size: few
CDR3: CAWRQVNYGYTF
DNA: TGTGCCTGGAGACAGGTCAACTATGGCTACACCTTC

D: TRBD2
J: TRBJ2-3
V: TRBV11-3
size: -
CDR3: CVSSLGLAGLDTQYF
DNA: TGTGTCAGCAGCTTAGGACTAGCGGGGCTAGATACGCAGTATTTT

D: -
J: TRBJ2-1
V: TRBV14
size: -
CDR3: CASSRTGAVHNEQFF
DNA: TGTGCCAGCAGCCGCACCGGGGCAGTCCACAATGAGCAGTTCTTC

D: -
J: TRBJ1-5
V: TRBV13
size: once
CDR3: CASGLSGRPQHF
DNA: TGTGCCAGCGGCTTGAGCGGCAGGCCCCAACATTTT

D: TRBD2
J: TRBJ2-7
V: TRBV11-2
size: -
CDR3: CASNLDPSGRNEHYF
DNA: TGTGCCAGCAACCTAGATCCTAGCGGGAGGAACGAGCATTACTTC

D: -
J: TRBJ2-1
V: TRBV11-2
size: many
CDR3: CASSPRGPYNEQFF
DNA: TGTGCCAGCAGCCCCCGGGGCCCCTACAATGAGCAGTTCTTC

D: TRBD2
J: TRBJ2-1
V: TRBV11-3
size: -
CDR3: CASSLGTSGSLGQLF
DNA: TGTGCCAGCAGTTTAGGGACTAGCGGGAGTCTTGGGCAGCTCTTC

D: -
J: TRBJ1-1
V: TRBV11-1
size: -
CDR3: CASSPLGGTNTEAFF
DNA: TGTGCCAGCAGCCCGCTCGGGGGTACGAACACTGAGGCTTTCTTT

D: TRBD2
J: TRBJ2-1
V: TRBV5-1
size: -
CDR3: CASSLALLAGGHNEQFF
DNA: TGCGCCAGCAGCTTGGCCCTACTAGCGGGAGGCCACAATGAGCAGTTCTTC